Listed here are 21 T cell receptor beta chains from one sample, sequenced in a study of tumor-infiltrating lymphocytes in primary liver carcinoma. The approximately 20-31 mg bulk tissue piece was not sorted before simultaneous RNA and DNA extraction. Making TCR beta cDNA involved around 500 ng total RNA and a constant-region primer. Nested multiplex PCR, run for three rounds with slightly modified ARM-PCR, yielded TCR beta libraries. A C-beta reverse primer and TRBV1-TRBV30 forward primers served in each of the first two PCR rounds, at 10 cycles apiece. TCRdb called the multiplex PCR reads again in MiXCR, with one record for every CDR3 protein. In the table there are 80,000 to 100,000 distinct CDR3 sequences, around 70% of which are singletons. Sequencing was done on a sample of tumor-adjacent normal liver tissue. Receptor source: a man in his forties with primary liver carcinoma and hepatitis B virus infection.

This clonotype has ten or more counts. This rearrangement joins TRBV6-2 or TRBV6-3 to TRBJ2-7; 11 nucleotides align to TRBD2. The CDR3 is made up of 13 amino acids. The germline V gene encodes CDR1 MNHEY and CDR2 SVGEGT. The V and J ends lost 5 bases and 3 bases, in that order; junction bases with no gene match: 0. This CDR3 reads CASSGLAGYEQYF. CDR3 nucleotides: TGTGCCAGCAGTGGACTAGCGGGCTACGAGCAGTACTTC.

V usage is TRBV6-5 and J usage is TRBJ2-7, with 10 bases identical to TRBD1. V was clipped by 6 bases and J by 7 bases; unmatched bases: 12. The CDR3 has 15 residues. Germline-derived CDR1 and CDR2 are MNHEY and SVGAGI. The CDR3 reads CASSTGTGDTHEQYF. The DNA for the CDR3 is TGTGCCAGCAGCACCGGGACAGGGGATACCCATGAGCAGTACTTC.

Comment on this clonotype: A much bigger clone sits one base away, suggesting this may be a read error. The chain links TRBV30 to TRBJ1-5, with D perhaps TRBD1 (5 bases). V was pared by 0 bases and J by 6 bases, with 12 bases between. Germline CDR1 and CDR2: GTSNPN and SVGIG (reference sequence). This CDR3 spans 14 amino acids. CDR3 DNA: TGTGCCTGGAGTGTATCGTATAGGGGTCAGCCCCAGCATTTT. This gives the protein CAWSVSYRGQPQHF.

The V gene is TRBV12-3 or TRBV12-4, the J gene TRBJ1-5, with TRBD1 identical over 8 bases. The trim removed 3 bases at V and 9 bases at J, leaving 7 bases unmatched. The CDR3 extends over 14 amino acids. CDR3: CASSFGQGEWPQHF. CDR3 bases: TGTGCCAGCAGTTTTGGACAGGGAGAATGGCCCCAGCATTTT.

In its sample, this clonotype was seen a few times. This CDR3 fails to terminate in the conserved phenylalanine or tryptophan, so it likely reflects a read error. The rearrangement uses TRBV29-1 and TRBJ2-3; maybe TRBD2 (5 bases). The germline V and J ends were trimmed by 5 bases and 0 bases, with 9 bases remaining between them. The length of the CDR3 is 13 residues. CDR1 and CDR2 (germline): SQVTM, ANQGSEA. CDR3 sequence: CSVSTGSTDTQYS. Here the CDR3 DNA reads TGCAGCGTTTCAACGGGGAGCACAGATACGCAGTATTCT.

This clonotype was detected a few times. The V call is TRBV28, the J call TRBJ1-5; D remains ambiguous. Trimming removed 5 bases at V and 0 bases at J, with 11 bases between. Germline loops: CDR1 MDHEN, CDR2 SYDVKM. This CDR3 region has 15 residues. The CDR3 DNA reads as TGTGCCAGCAGTACGGACGGGAATAGCAATCAGCCCCAGCATTTT. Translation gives CASSTDGNSNQPQHF.

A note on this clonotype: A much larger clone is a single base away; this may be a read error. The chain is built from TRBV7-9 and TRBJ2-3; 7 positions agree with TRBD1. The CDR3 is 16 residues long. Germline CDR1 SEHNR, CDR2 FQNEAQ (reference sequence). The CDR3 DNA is TGTGCCAACAGCTTAGCCGACAGGGCCGGAGGAGATACGCAGTATTTT. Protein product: CANSLADRAGGDTQYF.

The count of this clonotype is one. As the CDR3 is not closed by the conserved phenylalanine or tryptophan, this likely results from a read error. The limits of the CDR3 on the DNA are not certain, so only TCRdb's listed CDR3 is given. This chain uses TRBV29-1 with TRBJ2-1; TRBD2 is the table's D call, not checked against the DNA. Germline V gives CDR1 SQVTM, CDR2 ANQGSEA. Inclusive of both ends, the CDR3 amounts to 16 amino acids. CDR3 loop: CSVETSGLAGNNDQSL.

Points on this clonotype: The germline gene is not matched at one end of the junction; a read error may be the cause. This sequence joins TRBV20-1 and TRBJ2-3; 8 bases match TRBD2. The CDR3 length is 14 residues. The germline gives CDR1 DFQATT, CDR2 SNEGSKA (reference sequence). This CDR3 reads CSASQTSAGDTQCF. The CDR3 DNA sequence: TGCAGTGCTAGCCAGACTAGCGCTGGAGATACGCAGTGTTTT.

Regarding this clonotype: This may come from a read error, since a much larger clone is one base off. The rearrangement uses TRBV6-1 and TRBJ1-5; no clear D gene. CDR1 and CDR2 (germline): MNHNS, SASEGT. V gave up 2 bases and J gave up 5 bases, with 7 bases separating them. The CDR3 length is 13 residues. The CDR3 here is CASSERRYQPQHF. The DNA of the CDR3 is TGTGCCAGCAGTGAACGCAGATATCAGCCCCAGCATTTT.

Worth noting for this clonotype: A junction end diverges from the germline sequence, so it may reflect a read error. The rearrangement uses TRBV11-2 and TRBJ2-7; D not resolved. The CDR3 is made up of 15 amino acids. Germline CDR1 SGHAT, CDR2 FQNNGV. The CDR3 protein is CTSSTAPGPGYEHYF. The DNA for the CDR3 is TGTACCAGCAGCACGGCACCGGGTCCGGGCTACGAGCATTACTTC.

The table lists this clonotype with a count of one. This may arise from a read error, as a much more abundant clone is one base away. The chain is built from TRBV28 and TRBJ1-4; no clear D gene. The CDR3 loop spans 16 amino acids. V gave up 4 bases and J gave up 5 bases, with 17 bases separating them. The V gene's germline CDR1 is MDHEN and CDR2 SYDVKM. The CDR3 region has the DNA TGTGCCAGCAGTTCCCCCGGTTGCACCTCAAATGAAAAACTGTTTTTT. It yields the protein CASSSPGCTSNEKLFF.

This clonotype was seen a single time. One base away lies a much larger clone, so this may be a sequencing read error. The CDR3 DNA follows: TGTACCAGCAGCCTCTCACCGGGTAGCCCCACAGATACGCAGTATTTT. Amino acids: CTSSLSPGSPTDTQYF. This chain joins TRBV6-6 and TRBJ2-3, with unresolved D. The CDR3 has 16 amino acids. CDR1 is MNHNY and CDR2 is SVGAGI in the germline V gene (reference sequence).

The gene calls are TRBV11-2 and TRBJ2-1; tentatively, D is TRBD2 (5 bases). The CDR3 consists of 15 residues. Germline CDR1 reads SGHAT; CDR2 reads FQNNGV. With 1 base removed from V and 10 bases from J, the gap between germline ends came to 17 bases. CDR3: CASSLAGNSYNEQFF. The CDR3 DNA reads TGTGCCAGCAGCTTAGCGGGGAACTCCTATAACGAGCAGTTCTTC.

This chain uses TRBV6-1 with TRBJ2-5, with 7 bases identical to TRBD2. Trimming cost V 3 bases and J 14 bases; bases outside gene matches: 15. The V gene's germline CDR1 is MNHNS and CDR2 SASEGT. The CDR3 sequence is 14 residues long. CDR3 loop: CASSEGGSGETHYF. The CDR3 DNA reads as TGTGCCAGCAGTGAGGGGGGGAGCGGAGAGACTCACTACTTC.

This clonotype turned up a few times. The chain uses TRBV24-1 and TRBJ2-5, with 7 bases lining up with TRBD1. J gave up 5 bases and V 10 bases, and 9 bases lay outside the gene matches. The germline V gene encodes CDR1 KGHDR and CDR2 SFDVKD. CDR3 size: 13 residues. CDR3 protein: CATRDRESETQYF. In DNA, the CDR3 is TGTGCCACTAGAGACAGGGAGAGCGAGACCCAGTACTTC.

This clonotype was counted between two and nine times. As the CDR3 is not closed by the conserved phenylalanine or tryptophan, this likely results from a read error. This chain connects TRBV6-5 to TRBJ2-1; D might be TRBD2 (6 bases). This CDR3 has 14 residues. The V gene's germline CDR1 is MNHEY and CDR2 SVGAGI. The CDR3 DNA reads TGTACCAGCAGTTCACTAGCTTCCTACAATGAGCAGTTCCCC. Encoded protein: CTSSSLASYNEQFP.

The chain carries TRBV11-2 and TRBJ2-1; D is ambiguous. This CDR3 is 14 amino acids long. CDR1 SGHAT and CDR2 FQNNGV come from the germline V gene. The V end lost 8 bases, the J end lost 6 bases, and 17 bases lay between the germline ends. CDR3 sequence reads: CASRPRTHPNEQFF. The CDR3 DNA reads TGTGCCAGCCGCCCCCGGACCCACCCCAATGAGCAGTTCTTC. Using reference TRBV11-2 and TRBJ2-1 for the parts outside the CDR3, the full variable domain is EAGVAQSPRYKIIEKRQSVAFWCNPISGHATLYWYQQILGQGPKLLIQFQNNGVVDDSQLPKDRFSAERLKGVDSTLKIQPAKLEDSAVYLCASRPRTHPNEQFFGPGTRLTVL.

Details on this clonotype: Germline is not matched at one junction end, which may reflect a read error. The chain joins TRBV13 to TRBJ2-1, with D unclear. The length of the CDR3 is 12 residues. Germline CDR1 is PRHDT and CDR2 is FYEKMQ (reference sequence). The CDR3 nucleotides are TGTGCCAGCAGCTTTGATGTCAATGGGCAGTTCTTC. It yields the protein CASSFDVNGQFF.

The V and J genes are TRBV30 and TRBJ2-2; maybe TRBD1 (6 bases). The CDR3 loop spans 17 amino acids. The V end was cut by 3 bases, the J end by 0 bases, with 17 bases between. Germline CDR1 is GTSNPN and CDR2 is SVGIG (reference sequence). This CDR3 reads CAWRFRTARANTGELFF. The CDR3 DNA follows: TGTGCCTGGAGATTTCGGACAGCCCGAGCGAACACCGGGGAGCTGTTTTTT. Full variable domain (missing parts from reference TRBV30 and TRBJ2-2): SQTIHQWPATLVQPVGSPLSLECTVEGTSNPNLYWYRQAAGRGLQLLFYSVGIGQISSEVPQNLSASRPQDRQFILSSKKLLLSDSGFYLCAWRFRTARANTGELFFGEGSRLTVL.

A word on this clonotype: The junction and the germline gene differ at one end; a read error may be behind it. Here the CDR3 DNA reads TGCGACAGCTGCCATGGACAAGGCGGGGAGCTGTTTTTT. Residues: CDSCHGQGGELFF. The chain links TRBV4-1 to TRBJ2-2; maybe TRBD1 (5 bases). This CDR3 has 13 amino acids. Per the germline V gene, CDR1 is MGHRA and CDR2 is YSYEKL.